This TCR beta chain was obtained from a study of regulatory T cells in long-lasting Graves disease. Findings and caveats of the study: Persistent Graves' cases showed lower TCR diversity than newly diagnosed cases.

CDR1 and CDR2 (germline): MDHEN, SYDVKM. The CDR3 totals 17 residues. V dropped 7 bases and J dropped 6; count of bases not matched to a gene: 19. The time point here: newly diagnosed GD, antithyroid drugs for less than 3 months. The TCR library was prepared using RNA isolated from PBMCs. The authors diagnosed Graves' disease using American Thyroid Association guidelines. TCR beta libraries were built with iRepertoire HTBI primers and Arm-PCR of CDR3 regions. In TCRdb, the multiplex PCR reads were re-called with MiXCR into one record per CDR3 protein. The top ten clones hold around a sixth of a sample with about 450,000 distinct CDR3 sequences, approximately 15% of them seen once. Ten or more counts support this clonotype. The antigen is unknown. The data also belong to a second study, concerning T cells in Graves' hyperthyroidism and ophthalmopathy. This second study notes: Diagnoses were made from clinical symptoms, serum measures (thyroxine and TRAb), thyroid ultrasound and orbital computed tomography. Researchers ran a first-round RT-PCR on the TCR CDR3 using the HTBI primer set.

Here the sequenced sample was peripheral blood mononuclear cells (PBMCs), taken at new diagnosis, from a patient treated with antithyroid drugs. The clonotype comes from a woman between 50 and 59 years old with Graves disease. J is TRBJ1-2 and V is TRBV28; 8 positions agree with TRBD1. CDR3: CASIVGGTSDRADGYTF. Here the CDR3 DNA reads TGTGCCAGCATAGTCGGAGGTACCTCGGACAGGGCCGATGGCTACACCTTC.